This TCR beta chain stems from a study of T cell repertoires in cytomegalovirus infection. As for the study in general: Researchers turned to recently identified HLA-C-restricted CMV epitopes as well as well-studied HLA-B-restricted ones.

This clonotype was seen repeatedly, ten times or more. Its target is unknown. The V gene's germline CDR1 is KGHDR and CDR2 SFDVKD. V was pared by 3 bases and J by 1 base, with 9 bases between. The CDR3 contains 15 residues. TCRdb ran MiXCR on the reads and lists one entry per CDR3 protein. This repertoire shows roughly 80,000 distinct CDR3 sequences, approximately 24% found once; its top ten account for roughly 50%. The source is a human donor in good health (CMV status not recorded). Some clones in this sample may be carry-over from other donors' samples. This chain joins TRBV24-1 and TRBJ1-5; D unresolved. The sequences come from CD8+ T cells from cultured PBMCs, collected from culture after CMV antigen stimulation. CDR3 sequence (DNA): TGTGCCACCAGTGATAGAGGCACCAGCAATCAGCCCCAGCATTTT. Its translation: CATSDRGTSNQPQHF.